The subject of this entry is one TCR beta chain. The CDR3 length is 16 residues. Germline assignment: CDR1 SGHDT and CDR2 YYEEEE. Trimming pared 3 bases from V and 2 bases from J, leaving 17 bases between. This record belongs to a study of CD8+ T cells in alopecia areata. RNA extraction was followed by reverse transcription into cDNA, which acted as the sequencing template. The table came from immunoSEQ multiplex PCR; TCRdb's copy has only in-frame clones and leaves some out. The table lists 150,000 or so clones, 75% to 90% of them singletons. Material: CD8+ T cells sorted from blood, obtained at week 0. This sequence originates from a human donor with alopecia areata. The V call is TRBV5-6, the J call TRBJ1-1, with D perhaps matching TRBD1 (6 bases). In nucleotides, the CDR3 is TGTGCCAGCAGCTATCCCCTGGGACATCTAAACACTGAAGCTTTCTTT. Translating gives CASSYPLGHLNTEAFF.